One and the same sample provided the 15 T cell receptor beta chains below, sequenced in a study of chemoradiotherapy in HPV16-positive cancers (dated by TCRdb to the early 2020s). To prepare the library, the immunoSEQ multiplex PCR assay was applied. TCRdb carries this immuneACCESS record with in-frame sequences only. Its versions omit some clonotypes, under half of them owing to an unresolved V gene in the studies checked, with the rest unexplained. In this sample the table shows approximately 38,000 clones, about four fifths of which occur a single time. The ten biggest clones cover 3.5% to 4% of the sample. The sample was blood, taken from a patient who underwent chemoradiotherapy. All receptors derive from a human donor with HPV-associated anogenital cancer.

Only one count was recorded for this clone. V is TRBV6-6 and J is TRBJ1-4; D remains unclear. The CDR3 consists of 12 residues. CDR1 and CDR2 (germline): MNHNY, SVGAGI (reference sequence). The germline V and J ends were trimmed by 5 bases and 4 bases, with 5 bases remaining between them. CDR3 protein: CASSPLNEKLFF. The CDR3 nucleotides read TGTGCCAGCAGTCCACTTAATGAAAAACTGTTTTTT.

This clone was detected once. This chain uses TRBV10-3 with TRBJ2-1; 13 nucleotides line up with TRBD2. Per germline, CDR1 ENHRY and CDR2 SYGVKD. V trimming: 6 bases; J trimming: 6 bases; junction bases outside the gene matches: 5. The CDR3 consists of 15 residues. The CDR3: CAIRATSGGSNEQFF. CDR3 DNA sequence: TGTGCCATCAGGGCGACTAGCGGGGGGTCCAATGAGCAGTTCTTC.

This sequence joins TRBV18 and TRBJ1-6; D may be TRBD1 (5 bases). Germline CDR1 and CDR2: KGHSH and LQKENI. V dropped 3 bases and J dropped 10 bases, with 22 bases sitting between them. The CDR3 is made up of 17 amino acids. CDR3 sequence: CASSPVTLGASESPLHF. In DNA form, the CDR3 reads TGTGCCAGCTCACCGGTAACGCTCGGGGCTAGCGAGTCACCCCTCCACTTT.

Only one count was recorded for this clone. The V gene is TRBV5-1, the J gene TRBJ1-6, with a tentative D call TRBD1 (5 bases). The CDR3 is made up of 18 amino acids. Trimming cost V 4 bases and J 5 bases, with 22 bases left between them. Germline values: CDR1 SGHRS, CDR2 YFSETQ. The CDR3 here is CASSRESMTVGNNSPLHF. CDR3 DNA sequence: TGCGCCAGCAGCCGCGAGTCCATGACAGTGGGGAATAATTCACCCCTCCACTTT. The full variable domain, in which reference TRBV5-1 and TRBJ1-6 provide the parts outside the CDR3, is KAGVTQTPRYLIKTRGQQVTLSCSPISGHRSVSWYQQTPGQGLQFLFEYFSETQRNKGNFPGRFSGRQFSNSRSEMNVSTLELGDSALYLCASSRESMTVGNNSPLHFGNGTRLTVT.

The CDR3, as DNA: TGTGCCAGCAGCTTGGTATCCGCTAACTATGGCTACACCTTC. Its translation: CASSLVSANYGYTF. V gene TRBV5-6 combines with J gene TRBJ1-2, with D unclear. Germline loops: CDR1 SGHDT, CDR2 YYEEEE. V lost 0 bases, J lost 0 bases, and 6 bases lay in between. The CDR3 has 14 amino acids.

This rearrangement joins TRBV10-1 to TRBJ2-2; D is perhaps TRBD2 (6 bases). The CDR3 extends over 15 amino acids. The germline gives CDR1 WNHNN, CDR2 SYGVQD (reference sequence). The V and J ends lost 5 bases and 1 base respectively, with 11 bases between them. The CDR3 nucleotides read TGCGCCAGCAGTAAATCGGGAGTGAACACCGGGGAGCTGTTTTTT. Its translation is CASSKSGVNTGELFF.

The V gene is TRBV2, the J gene TRBJ1-6, with D hard to call. Trimming removed 7 bases from V and 4 bases from J, with 11 bases in between. The length of the CDR3 is 14 residues. Germline CDR1 reads SNHLY; CDR2 reads FYNNEI. The CDR3 is CASIQDPYNSPLHF. CDR3 coding DNA: TGTGCCAGCATTCAGGACCCTTATAATTCACCCCTCCACTTT.

This clone came up once. The rearrangement links TRBV6-5 to TRBJ2-5; maybe TRBD1 (6 bases). Deletions cut 6 bases from V and 2 bases from J, with 16 bases between. The CDR3 is 15 amino acids. CDR1 and CDR2 (germline): MNHEY, SVGAGI. CDR3 region: CASRAGIGGQETQYF. The CDR3 DNA reads as TGTGCCAGCAGGGCGGGTATAGGGGGACAAGAGACCCAGTACTTC.

This clone has just a few counts. This chain joins TRBV2 and TRBJ1-3; D is unclear. The CDR3 sequence is 15 residues long. The V end lost 3 bases, the J end lost 4 bases, and 13 bases lay between the germline ends. CDR1 and CDR2 from the germline V gene are SNHLY and FYNNEI. CDR3: CASSDTIISGNTIYF. CDR3 sequence (DNA): TGTGCCAGCAGTGACACCATTATATCCGGAAACACCATATATTTT. Together with reference TRBV2 and TRBJ1-3, the CDR3 gives the full variable domain: EPEVTQTPSHQVTQMGQEVILRCVPISNHLYFYWYRQILGQKVEFLVSFYNNEISEKSEIFDDQFSVERPDGSNFTLKIRSTKLEDSAMYFCASSDTIISGNTIYFGEGSWLTVV.

In nucleotides, the CDR3 is TGTGCCAGCTCACCCGACTGGGTCATGGACACTGAAGCTTTCTTT. It yields the protein CASSPDWVMDTEAFF. The chain has TRBV18 and TRBJ1-1; D gene ambiguous. The germline gives CDR1 KGHSH, CDR2 LQKENI. Trimming took off 3 bases at V and 3 bases at J, with 14 bases between the two ends. The CDR3 totals 15 residues.

The V gene is TRBV18, the J gene TRBJ1-6; 7 nucleotides match TRBD1. Germline values: CDR1 KGHSH, CDR2 LQKENI. Trimming removed 3 bases from V and 1 base from J; junction bases left unmatched: 3. The CDR3 contains 16 residues. The CDR3 DNA is TGTGCCAGCTCACCTCAGGGGGTGTCCTATAATTCACCCCTCCACTTT. It is translated as CASSPQGVSYNSPLHF. Supplemented by reference TRBV18 and TRBJ1-6, the full variable domain reads NAGVMQNPRHLVRRRGQEARLRCSPMKGHSHVYWYRQLPEEGLKFMVYLQKENIIDESGMPKERFSAEFPKEGPSILRIQQVVRGDSAAYFCASSPQGVSYNSPLHFGNGTRLTVT.

This rearrangement joins TRBV6-5 to TRBJ1-1; D is unresolved. Trimming stripped 0 bases from V and 8 bases from J, with 7 bases between. Germline values: CDR1 MNHEY, CDR2 SVGAGI. CDR3 size: 12 residues. CDR3 in amino acids: CASSYSLGEAFF. DNA for the CDR3: TGTGCCAGCAGTTACTCGTTGGGGGAAGCTTTCTTT.

The chain uses TRBV30 and TRBJ2-2; no firm D call. The CDR3 runs to 14 residues. Per the germline V gene, CDR1 is GTSNPN and CDR2 is SVGIG (reference sequence). V lost 0 bases and J lost 7, with 12 bases in between. This chain's CDR3 is CAWSVVGSLGELFF. Written as DNA, the CDR3 is TGTGCCTGGAGTGTAGTGGGCAGCCTCGGGGAGCTGTTTTTT. Using reference TRBV30 and TRBJ2-2 for the parts outside the CDR3, the full variable domain is SQTIHQWPATLVQPVGSPLSLECTVEGTSNPNLYWYRQAAGRGLQLLFYSVGIGQISSEVPQNLSASRPQDRQFILSSKKLLLSDSGFYLCAWSVVGSLGELFFGEGSRLTVL.

V and J are TRBV7-9 and TRBJ1-1, with D possibly being TRBD1 (6 bases). Deletions cut 2 bases from V and 3 bases from J, with 16 bases between. The CDR3 consists of 16 residues. The germline V gene has CDR1 SEHNR and CDR2 FQNEAQ (reference sequence). The CDR3 DNA is TGTGCCAGCAGCTTATATGGGGGAAGGGGGGACACTGAAGCTTTCTTT. Its protein is CASSLYGGRGDTEAFF.

A single count supports this clone. The rearrangement uses TRBV7-2 and TRBJ1-5; D possibly corresponds to TRBD1 (6 bases). Trimming took 5 bases from V and 5 from J, leaving 13 bases between them. Germline V gene sequence: CDR1 SGHTA, CDR2 FQGNSA. This CDR3 has 14 residues. This chain's CDR3 is CASSLGTSYQPQHF. CDR3 bases: TGTGCCAGCAGCCTCGGGACATCCTATCAGCCCCAGCATTTT.